Presented here are 30 T cell receptor beta chains from one specimen sequenced in a study of OX40 agonist ivuxolimab in advanced cancers. Here immunoSEQ multiplex PCR was the method, and the copy in TCRdb shows in-frame clones only, minus some. The table records 67,000 or so clones, about 85% of them present only once. The sample consisted of CD4+ or CD8+ T cells sorted from blood, taken in a trial of the OX40 agonist ivuxolimab. The receptor set was obtained from an adult with an advanced solid tumor such as melanoma, head and neck, liver or kidney cancer.

This chain uses TRBV10-3 with TRBJ1-6, with 10 bases that match TRBD1. Germline CDR1 and CDR2: ENHRY and SYGVKD. V shed 0 bases, J shed 4 bases, and the junction held 9 bases outside the gene matches. The CDR3 is 19 amino acids. The CDR3 protein is CAISESLWGQGSYNSPLHF. The CDR3 DNA sequence: TGTGCCATCAGTGAGTCGTTATGGGGACAGGGGTCTTATAATTCACCCCTCCACTTT.

V gene TRBV18 combines with J gene TRBJ1-5; D is unresolved. This CDR3 contains 13 residues. Germline V CDR1 and CDR2: KGHSH, LQKENI. V lost 3 bases and J lost 2, with 5 bases in between. CDR3 nucleotide sequence: TGTGCCAGCTCACCGGCCCGCAATCAGCCCCAGCATTTT. This gives the protein CASSPARNQPQHF.

The CDR3, as DNA: TGTGCCAGCAGTCAGGGTGTAGGGGGAACGTCTAATGAAAAACTGTTTTTT. It encodes CASSQGVGGTSNEKLFF. V is TRBV28 and J is TRBJ1-4; D possibly corresponds to TRBD1 (6 bases). Germline V lookup: CDR1 MDHEN, CDR2 SYDVKM. CDR3 length: 17 residues. Trimming removed 5 bases at V and 3 bases at J, with 19 bases between.

CDR3 region: CASGPTNEKLFF. The DNA for the CDR3 is TGTGCCAGCGGGCCCACTAATGAAAAACTGTTTTTT. This chain uses TRBV27 with TRBJ1-4; D not resolved. The CDR3 totals 12 residues. Trimming removed 8 bases from V and 2 bases from J, with 6 bases in between. Germline CDR1 is MNHEY and CDR2 is SMNVEV (reference sequence).

The chain recombines TRBV28 with TRBJ2-5; 13 positions agree with TRBD2. The J call may be wrong; the DNA end is better matched by TRBJ2-7. The V gene's germline CDR1 is MDHEN and CDR2 SYDVKM. CDR3 length: 16 residues. The CDR3 region is CASSSGLAGALYEQYF. The CDR3 coding sequence is TGTGCCAGCAGTTCTGGACTAGCGGGAGCTTTGTACGAGCAGTACTTC.

The sample holds a few counts of this clone. The chain recombines TRBV30 with TRBJ1-4; TRBD1 agrees at 9 bases. The CDR3 has 14 amino acids. Germline assignment: CDR1 GTSNPN and CDR2 SVGIG (reference sequence). V lost 2 bases and J lost 8; bases outside the gene matches: 6. The CDR3 loop reads CAWSPGTGPEKLFF. The CDR3 nucleotides read TGTGCCTGGAGTCCCGGGACAGGGCCCGAAAAACTGTTTTTT.

V is TRBV18 and J is TRBJ1-1; unclear D gene. The ends were cut back, 3 bases at V and 5 bases at J, with 10 bases in the middle. The CDR3 totals 13 residues. The germline gives CDR1 KGHSH, CDR2 LQKENI. The CDR3 nucleotides are TGTGCCAGCTCACCTCTGGAGACTACTGAAGCTTTCTTT. It is translated as CASSPLETTEAFF.

The chain employs TRBV7-9 and TRBJ1-4; the D gene is possibly TRBD1 (6 bases). V was shortened by 0 bases and J by 8 bases, with 16 bases between the two germline ends. Germline assignment: CDR1 SEHNR and CDR2 FQNEAQ (reference sequence). This CDR3 is 16 amino acids long. The CDR3 sequence: CASSLALAQGREKLFF. The CDR3, as DNA: TGTGCCAGCAGCTTAGCGCTGGCACAGGGTAGAGAAAAACTGTTTTTT.

This clone was detected once. The rearrangement joins TRBV30 to TRBJ2-5; 7 bases line up with TRBD2. The junction had 9 bases not matched to a gene; V was cut back by 3 bases and J by 5 bases. Germline-derived CDR1 and CDR2 are GTSNPN and SVGIG (reference sequence). CDR3 length equals 14 residues. This chain's CDR3 is CAWRIPGGGETQYF. The DNA of the CDR3 is TGTGCCTGGAGGATACCCGGGGGAGGGGAGACCCAGTACTTC.

This clone has more than one count but fewer than ten. The chain recombines TRBV5-5 with TRBJ2-3; TRBD1 aligns across 8 bases. J gave up 4 bases and V 5 bases, and 6 bases lay outside the gene matches. There are 14 residues in the CDR3. In germline, CDR1 is SGHKS, CDR2 YYEKEE (reference sequence). DNA for the CDR3: TGTGCCAGCAGGCGGACAGGGATCGCAGATACGCAGTATTTT. Encoded protein: CASRRTGIADTQYF.

The chain uses TRBV21-1 and TRBJ1-3. TRBV21-1 is a listed pseudogene. CDR3 size: 15 residues. The DNA of the CDR3 is TGTGCCAGCAGCAAAGCACCAGGGAGGGGAAACACCATATATTTT. Protein sequence: CASSKAPGRGNTIYF.

This sequence joins TRBV4-3 and TRBJ2-1, with 9 bases fitting TRBD2. Germline V CDR1 and CDR2: LGHNA, YSLEER. J gave up 7 bases and V 1 base, and 8 bases lay outside the gene matches. This CDR3 contains 16 residues. The DNA of the CDR3 is TGCGCCAGCAGCCAAGCTGTGTCTAGCGGGATGAATGAGCAGTTCTTC. It codes for CASSQAVSSGMNEQFF.

The chain combines TRBV18 with TRBJ2-1; 12 nucleotides line up with TRBD2. V dropped 6 bases and J dropped 4; count of bases not matched to a gene: 4. This CDR3 is built from 15 residues. In germline, CDR1 is KGHSH, CDR2 LQKENI. In DNA form, the CDR3 reads TGTGCCAGCTCGTGGACTAGCGGGGATTACAATGAGCAGTTCTTC. Translating it yields CASSWTSGDYNEQFF. Combining the CDR3 with reference TRBV18 and TRBJ2-1 gives the whole variable domain NAGVMQNPRHLVRRRGQEARLRCSPMKGHSHVYWYRQLPEEGLKFMVYLQKENIIDESGMPKERFSAEFPKEGPSILRIQQVVRGDSAAYFCASSWTSGDYNEQFFGPGTRLTVL.

As concerns this clone: One junction end does not reproduce the germline sequence, and a read error may be involved. The rearrangement links TRBV5-6 to TRBJ1-2; 9 nucleotides align to TRBD1. CDR3 length: 14 amino acids. CDR1 SGHDT and CDR2 YYEEEE come from the germline V gene. The CDR3 DNA reads TGTACCAGCATCATCCGGGACAGGGACTATGGCTACACCTTC. This gives the protein CTSIIRDRDYGYTF.

The gene calls are TRBV6-1 and TRBJ1-2; a possible D gene is TRBD1 (5 bases). Trimming left V 6 bases short and J 8 bases short, with 10 bases between. The CDR3 is 11 amino acids. Germline CDR1 is MNHNS and CDR2 is SASEGT. The CDR3: CASRQGGGYTF. The CDR3 bases are TGTGCCAGCAGGCAGGGTGGCGGCTACACCTTC.

This chain joins TRBV11-2 and TRBJ2-5; D possibly corresponds to TRBD2 (6 bases). The CDR3 totals 13 residues. Trimming pared 1 base from V and 7 bases from J, leaving 10 bases between. Looked up from germline, CDR1 is SGHAT and CDR2 is FQNNGV. This chain's CDR3 is CASSLAGEGTQYF. CDR3 coding DNA: TGTGCCAGCAGCTTAGCGGGAGAGGGGACCCAGTACTTC.

The rearrangement uses TRBV7-2 and TRBJ2-3; weak D call: TRBD1 (6 bases). CDR3 length: 14 residues. CDR1 is SGHTA, CDR2 FQGNSA, per germline. V lost 2 bases and J lost 2, with 8 bases in between. The CDR3 bases are TGTGCCAGCAGCTTATTGGGGGCCACAGATACGCAGTATTTT. Its protein is CASSLLGATDTQYF.

The genes are TRBV30 and TRBJ2-1; D gene uncertain. The CDR3 contains 11 residues. V lost 0 bases, J lost 7 bases, and 4 bases lay in between. The germline gives CDR1 GTSNPN, CDR2 SVGIG (reference sequence). The CDR3 region has the DNA TGTGCCTGGAGTGTGGCAAATGAGCAGTTCTTC. This codes for CAWSVANEQFF.

The chain carries TRBV6-6 and TRBJ2-3; D unresolved. The CDR3 sequence is 11 residues long. The V end was cut by 6 bases, the J end by 6 bases, with 7 bases between. CDR1 is MNHNY, CDR2 SVGAGI, per germline (reference sequence). CDR3 sequence (DNA): TGTGCCAGCAGGGTGGCGGATACGCAGTATTTT. As protein: CASRVADTQYF.

V and J are TRBV7-2 and TRBJ1-1, with D perhaps TRBD1 (5 bases). V was trimmed by 5 bases and J by 1 base, leaving 14 bases between them. This CDR3 contains 15 residues. Per the germline V gene, CDR1 is SGHTA and CDR2 is FQGNSA. The CDR3 nucleotides are TGTGCCAGCAGCCCAAACGGGGGAGGGAACACTGAAGCTTTCTTT. As protein: CASSPNGGGNTEAFF. Looking up the rest from reference TRBV7-2 and TRBJ1-1 gives the full variable domain: GAGVSQSPSNKVTEKGKDVELRCDPISGHTALYWYRQSLGQGLEFLIYFQGNSAPDKSGLPSDRFSAERTGGSVSTLTIQRTQQEDSAVYLCASSPNGGGNTEAFFGQGTRLTVV.

The chain carries TRBV30 and TRBJ2-1, with 11 positions matching TRBD2. Germline V gene sequence: CDR1 GTSNPN, CDR2 SVGIG (reference sequence). J gave up 3 bases and V 1 base, and 5 bases lay outside the gene matches. The CDR3 totals 16 residues. The CDR3, as DNA: TGTGCCTGGAGTGCCGCCGGGACTAGCGGCTACAATGAGCAGTTCTTC. Translation gives CAWSAAGTSGYNEQFF.

The chain combines TRBV2 with TRBJ2-1; D is undetermined. There are 12 residues in the CDR3. V was shortened by 7 bases and J by 7 bases, with 11 bases between the two germline ends. The germline gives CDR1 SNHLY, CDR2 FYNNEI. The CDR3 loop is CASISYGNEQFF. The CDR3 DNA is TGTGCCAGCATCTCCTATGGGAATGAGCAGTTCTTC.

The chain joins TRBV5-6 to TRBJ1-1, with 7 nucleotides matching TRBD1. CDR3 length: 12 residues. V lost 4 bases and J lost 7; bases outside the gene matches: 4. Germline V gene lookup returns CDR1 SGHDT and CDR2 YYEEEE. The CDR3 region has the DNA TGTGCCAGCAGCATGGGACAGTTTGAAGCTTTCTTT. It translates to CASSMGQFEAFF.

The V and J genes are TRBV28 and TRBJ2-7; a possible D gene is TRBD2 (5 bases). The CDR3 extends over 13 amino acids. Germline lookup yields CDR1 MDHEN and CDR2 SYDVKM. The ends were cut back, 10 bases at V and 4 bases at J, with 17 bases in the middle. The CDR3 bases are TGTGCCATAGGCTGGGGAGTAATATACGAGCAGTACTTC. This codes for CAIGWGVIYEQYF. Looking up the rest from reference TRBV28 and TRBJ2-7 gives the full variable domain: DVKVTQSSRYLVKRTGEKVFLECVQDMDHENMFWYRQDPGLGLRLIYFSYDVKMKEKGDIPEGYSVSREKKERFSLILESASTNQTSMYLCAIGWGVIYEQYFGPGTRLTVT.

The V gene is TRBV7-2, the J gene TRBJ2-2; the match to TRBD2 covers 7 bases. Trimming removed 6 bases from V and 4 bases from J; junction bases left unmatched: 8. Germline CDR1 and CDR2: SGHTA and FQGNSA. The CDR3 loop spans 15 amino acids. This chain's CDR3 is CASRQLASGTGELFF. The CDR3 nucleotides are TGTGCCAGCAGACAACTAGCTAGCGGCACCGGGGAGCTGTTTTTT.

V and J are TRBV28 and TRBJ1-1; D is unclear. V was cut by 3 bases and J by 4 bases, with 12 bases left in between. The germline gives CDR1 MDHEN, CDR2 SYDVKM. The CDR3 sequence is 14 residues long. The CDR3 is CASSFLGLGTEAFF. The DNA for the CDR3 is TGTGCCAGCAGTTTTTTAGGGTTGGGCACTGAAGCTTTCTTT.

For this clone: This CDR3 is also generated by other DNA sequences in the sample. This rearrangement joins TRBV18 to TRBJ1-2; no clear D gene. The CDR3 is 16 residues long. V gave up 3 bases and J gave up 2 bases, with 16 bases separating them. The germline CDR1 and CDR2 sequences are KGHSH and LQKENI. In nucleotides, the CDR3 is TGTGCCAGCTCACCGCCGTCAAGGGCCCGGAACTATGGCTACACCTTC. It translates to CASSPPSRARNYGYTF. Complete variable domain (other parts from reference TRBV18 and TRBJ1-2): NAGVMQNPRHLVRRRGQEARLRCSPMKGHSHVYWYRQLPEEGLKFMVYLQKENIIDESGMPKERFSAEFPKEGPSILRIQQVVRGDSAAYFCASSPPSRARNYGYTFGSGTRLTVV.

V gene TRBV5-1 combines with J gene TRBJ2-2, with no clear D. This CDR3 has 14 residues. Germline-derived CDR1 and CDR2 are SGHRS and YFSETQ. V gave up 1 base and J gave up 2 bases, with 6 bases separating them. CDR3 nucleotides: TGCGCCAGCAGCTTGTTTTCTAACACCGGGGAGCTGTTTTTT. This sequence encodes CASSLFSNTGELFF.

The rearrangement uses TRBV18 and TRBJ2-7; 9 bases fit TRBD1. Germline V lookup: CDR1 KGHSH, CDR2 LQKENI. The CDR3 loop spans 14 amino acids. The V and J ends lost 5 bases and 3 bases, in that order; junction bases with no gene match: 5. The CDR3 sequence is CASSSTGGGYEQYF. CDR3 nucleotide sequence: TGTGCCAGCTCATCTACAGGGGGCGGCTACGAGCAGTACTTC.

The CDR3 loop reads CASNRNSNQPQHF. CDR3 bases: TGTGCCAGCAACAGGAATAGCAATCAGCCCCAGCATTTT. The chain employs TRBV6-5 and TRBJ1-5; maybe TRBD1 (5 bases). This CDR3 contains 13 residues. Trimming pared 7 bases from V and 0 bases from J, leaving 7 bases between. Germline values: CDR1 MNHEY, CDR2 SVGAGI.